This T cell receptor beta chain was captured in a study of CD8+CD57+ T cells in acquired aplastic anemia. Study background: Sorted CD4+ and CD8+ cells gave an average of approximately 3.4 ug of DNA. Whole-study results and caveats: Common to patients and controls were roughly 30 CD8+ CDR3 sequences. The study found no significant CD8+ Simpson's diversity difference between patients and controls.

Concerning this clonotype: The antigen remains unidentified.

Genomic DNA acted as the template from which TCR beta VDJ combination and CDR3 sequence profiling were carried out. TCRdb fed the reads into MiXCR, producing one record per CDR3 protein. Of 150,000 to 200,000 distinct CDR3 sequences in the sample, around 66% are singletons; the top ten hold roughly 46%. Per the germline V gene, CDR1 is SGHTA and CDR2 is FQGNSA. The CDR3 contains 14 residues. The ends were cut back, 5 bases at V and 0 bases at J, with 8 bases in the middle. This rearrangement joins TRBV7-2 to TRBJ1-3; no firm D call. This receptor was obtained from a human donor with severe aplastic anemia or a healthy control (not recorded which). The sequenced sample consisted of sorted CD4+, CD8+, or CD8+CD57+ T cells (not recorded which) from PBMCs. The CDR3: CASSASISGNTIYF. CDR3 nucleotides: TGTGCCAGCAGCGCCAGCATCTCTGGAAACACCATATATTTT.